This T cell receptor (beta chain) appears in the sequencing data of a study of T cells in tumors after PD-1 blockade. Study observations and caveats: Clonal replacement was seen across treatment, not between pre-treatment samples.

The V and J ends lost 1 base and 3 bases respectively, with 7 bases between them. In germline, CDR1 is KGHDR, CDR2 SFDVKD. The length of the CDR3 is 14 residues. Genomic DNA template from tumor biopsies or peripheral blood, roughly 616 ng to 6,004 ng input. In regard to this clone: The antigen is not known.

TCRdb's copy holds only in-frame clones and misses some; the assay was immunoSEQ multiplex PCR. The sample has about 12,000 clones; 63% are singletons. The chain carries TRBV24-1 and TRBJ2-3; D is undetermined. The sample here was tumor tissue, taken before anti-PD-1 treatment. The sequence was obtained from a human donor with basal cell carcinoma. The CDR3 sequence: CATSDLQGTDTQYF. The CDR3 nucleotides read TGTGCCACCAGTGATTTACAAGGAACAGATACGCAGTATTTT.